This TCR beta chain is from a study of T cells in Graves' hyperthyroidism and ophthalmopathy. This clonotype has only a few counts. V lost 3 bases to trimming and J lost 8 bases; unmatched junction nucleotides: 13. Germline V lookup: CDR1 LNHDA, CDR2 SQIVND (reference sequence). CDR3 length equals 18 residues. TCR beta CDR3 regions were amplified from RNA transcripts. TCR CDR3 underwent first-round RT-PCR with the HTBI primer set. TCRdb re-called the multiplex PCR reads through MiXCR, storing one row per CDR3 protein. This sample yields some 500,000 distinct CDR3 sequences, of which 16% are seen a single time; 25% to 35% belongs to the top ten.

The source is a woman in her twenties or thirties with Graves' ophthalmopathy. J is TRBJ2-2 and V is TRBV19; 12 positions match TRBD2. Sequences were obtained from blood. The CDR3: CASSMSSGRASRRGELFF. The CDR3 region has the DNA TGTGCCAGTAGTATGTCTAGCGGGAGGGCTAGTCGACGGGGGGAGCTGTTTTTT.